The 24 T cell receptor beta chains given below trace back to one sample, sequenced in a study of T cells in localized non-small cell lung cancer. Profiling relied on immunoSEQ multiplex PCR, and the TCRdb table lists in-frame clones only, not all of them. The table records more than 45,000 clones, roughly 88% of them present only once. The sample was peripheral blood mononuclear cells, taken before any cancer treatment. These receptors all stem from a man aged 35 to 70 with stage III lung adenocarcinoma.

This rearrangement joins TRBV5-5 to TRBJ2-7; D not certain. The ends were cut back, 5 bases at V and 0 bases at J, with 9 bases in the middle. The CDR3 runs 13 residues. Germline assignment: CDR1 SGHKS and CDR2 YYEKEE (reference sequence). CDR3 sequence reads: CASRRSLSYEQYF. The CDR3 DNA reads TGTGCCAGCAGAAGATCACTCTCCTACGAGCAGTACTTC.

This clone has more than one count but fewer than ten. The chain joins TRBV11-2 to TRBJ2-7; D is uncertain. The CDR3 covers 12 residues. Germline CDR1 is SGHAT and CDR2 is FQNNGV. V was pared by 3 bases and J by 2 bases, with 5 bases between. The CDR3 region is CASSFTAYEQYF. The CDR3 DNA follows: TGTGCCAGCAGCTTCACAGCCTACGAGCAGTACTTC.

The chain employs TRBV7-9 and TRBJ1-6; D is ambiguous. V was trimmed by 6 bases and J by 8 bases, leaving 17 bases between them. The CDR3 contains 15 residues. CDR1 is SEHNR and CDR2 is FQNEAQ in the germline V gene (reference sequence). The chain's CDR3 is CASSYTGSVDSPLHF. CDR3 DNA sequence: TGTGCCAGCAGTTACACTGGGTCGGTAGATTCACCCCTCCACTTT.

In nucleotides, the CDR3 is TGTGCCATCAGTGCCGGGACAGGCGGCACAGATACGCAGTATTTT. Amino acid sequence: CAISAGTGGTDTQYF. The gene calls are TRBV10-3 and TRBJ2-3; 8 bases are shared with TRBD1. Germline V CDR1 and CDR2: ENHRY, SYGVKD. The CDR3 covers 15 residues. The V segment lost 4 bases and the J segment 1 base; nucleotides outside the gene matches: 4.

The chain recombines TRBV30 with TRBJ2-7; 8 bases line up with TRBD2. This CDR3 spans 11 amino acids. Trimming cost V 6 bases and J 6 bases; bases outside gene matches: 4. The germline gives CDR1 GTSNPN, CDR2 SVGIG (reference sequence). In DNA, the CDR3 is TGTGCCTGCGGGAGGGCCGGCGAGCAGTACTTC. Its protein is CACGRAGEQYF.

The chain is built from TRBV28 and TRBJ2-7; D is perhaps TRBD1 (6 bases). CDR1 is MDHEN and CDR2 is SYDVKM in the germline V gene. Trimming took 8 bases from V and 5 from J, leaving 13 bases between them. The CDR3 runs to 12 residues. CDR3 nucleotides: TGTGCCAGCGGTCAGGGGATCCACGAGCAGTACTTC. Translated: CASGQGIHEQYF.

The table lists this clone with a few counts. The rearrangement joins TRBV9 to TRBJ2-7; no firm D call. There are 12 residues in the CDR3. Germline V gives CDR1 SGDLS, CDR2 YYNGEE. Trimming took off 4 bases at V and 5 bases at J, with 10 bases between the two ends. The CDR3 bases are TGTGCCAGCAGCCCCTCCGACCACGAGCAGTACTTC. The encoded protein is CASSPSDHEQYF.

The chain recombines TRBV18 with TRBJ2-1; 11 bases agree with TRBD1. CDR3 length equals 15 residues. V was clipped by 8 bases and J by 6 bases; unmatched bases: 9. The germline gives CDR1 KGHSH, CDR2 LQKENI. CDR3 residues: CASVVGQGAGNEQFF. The CDR3, as DNA: TGTGCCAGCGTGGTTGGACAGGGGGCTGGCAATGAGCAGTTCTTC.

The V gene is TRBV5-4, the J gene TRBJ2-3; D ambiguous. Trimming shortened V by 4 bases and J by 2 bases, and 5 bases separated the two germline ends. The CDR3 length is 12 residues. From germline, CDR1 is SGHNT and CDR2 YYREEE (reference sequence). The CDR3 protein is CASSLTTDTQYF. CDR3 in DNA: TGTGCCAGCAGCCTCACCACAGATACGCAGTATTTT.

This clone has only a few counts. The chain recombines TRBV28 with TRBJ2-6; 10 nucleotides align to TRBD1. Trimming took 8 bases from V and 2 from J; bases not matched to a gene: 30. CDR1 and CDR2 from the germline V gene are MDHEN and SYDVKM. This CDR3 contains 24 residues. The CDR3 coding sequence is TGTGCCAGCGTCGGGACAGGGGTCTTCTCTGTACTGGAAGCTTCGGATCCTGGGGCCAACGTCCTGACTTTC. The encoded protein is CASVGTGVFSVLEASDPGANVLTF. The variable domain in full, with the rest retrieved from reference TRBV28 and TRBJ2-6, is DVKVTQSSRYLVKRTGEKVFLECVQDMDHENMFWYRQDPGLGLRLIYFSYDVKMKEKGDIPEGYSVSREKKERFSLILESASTNQTSMYLCASVGTGVFSVLEASDPGANVLTFGAGSRLTVL.

This clone was recorded a few times. The J gene is TRBJ1-2, the V gene TRBV4-2, with D unclear. From germline, CDR1 is LGHNA and CDR2 YNFKEQ. This CDR3 is built from 17 residues. V shed 2 bases and J shed 8 bases, with 24 bases lying between them. CDR3 sequence (DNA): TGTGCCAGCAGCCAAATAGGTCGTTTGGTTTCTATGGGAGGCTACACCTTC. It is translated as CASSQIGRLVSMGGYTF.

The chain carries TRBV6-1 and TRBJ2-7; 8 bases are shared with TRBD1. The germline V gene has CDR1 MNHNS and CDR2 SASEGT. The junction had 9 bases not matched to a gene; V was cut back by 4 bases and J by 1 base. The CDR3 extends over 16 amino acids. CDR3 sequence reads: CASSALQGVSSYEQYF. CDR3 in DNA: TGTGCCAGCAGTGCCTTACAGGGGGTTAGTTCCTACGAGCAGTACTTC.

The DNA for the CDR3 is TGTGCCATCAGGGCCCGGGAGGAGCGCGGGGAGCTGTTTTTT. Protein product: CAIRAREERGELFF. The chain carries TRBV10-3 and TRBJ2-2; TRBD2 matches 7 bases. This CDR3 is 14 amino acids long. The V gene end was trimmed by 6 bases and the J gene end by 7 bases; junction bases not matched to a gene: 8. Germline V gene lookup returns CDR1 ENHRY and CDR2 SYGVKD.

The CDR3 DNA reads TGTGCCAGCAGTGAACTAGCGGGGGAGACAGATACGCAGTATTTT. This translates into CASSELAGETDTQYF. The chain carries TRBV6-1 and TRBJ2-3; TRBD2 matches at 10 bases. V lost 2 bases, J lost 3 bases, and 2 bases stayed unmatched. The CDR3 runs 15 residues. The germline gives CDR1 MNHNS, CDR2 SASEGT.

The chain links TRBV5-1 to TRBJ2-3; 9 bases align to TRBD1. CDR3 length: 17 residues. The V segment lost 2 bases and the J segment 1 base; nucleotides outside the gene matches: 8. Germline V lookup: CDR1 SGHRS, CDR2 YFSETQ. The CDR3 here is CASSFTGQGGRTDTQYF. CDR3 bases: TGCGCCAGCAGCTTTACGGGACAGGGTGGGCGCACAGATACGCAGTATTTT. The full variable domain, with the rest looked up from reference TRBV5-1 and TRBJ2-3, is KAGVTQTPRYLIKTRGQQVTLSCSPISGHRSVSWYQQTPGQGLQFLFEYFSETQRNKGNFPGRFSGRQFSNSRSEMNVSTLELGDSALYLCASSFTGQGGRTDTQYFGPGTRLTVL.

This rearrangement joins TRBV11-2 to TRBJ2-6; no reliable D call. Germline V gene data show CDR1 as SGHAT and CDR2 as FQNNGV. V lost 0 bases to trimming and J lost 1 base, with 7 bases between them. The CDR3 loop spans 16 amino acids. The CDR3 sequence: CASSLESASGANVLTF. The CDR3 nucleotides read TGTGCCAGCAGCTTAGAATCGGCTTCTGGGGCCAACGTCCTGACTTTC. Filled out from reference TRBV11-2 and TRBJ2-6, the complete variable domain reads EAGVAQSPRYKIIEKRQSVAFWCNPISGHATLYWYQQILGQGPKLLIQFQNNGVVDDSQLPKDRFSAERLKGVDSTLKIQPAKLEDSAVYLCASSLESASGANVLTFGAGSRLTVL.

The rearrangement uses TRBV7-9 and TRBJ2-1; no reliable D call. Germline V gene lookup returns CDR1 SEHNR and CDR2 FQNEAQ (reference sequence). V was pared by 4 bases and J by 8 bases, with 12 bases between. There are 13 residues in the CDR3. The DNA of the CDR3 is TGTGCCAGCAGCTACTCCGTCCAGGATGAGCAGTTCTTC. Protein product: CASSYSVQDEQFF.

The chain joins TRBV4-1 to TRBJ2-1; TRBD2 agrees at 7 bases. The V and J ends lost 0 bases and 13 bases, in that order; junction bases with no gene match: 9. CDR3 length equals 14 residues. Germline values: CDR1 MGHRA, CDR2 YSYEKL. The CDR3 DNA follows: TGCGCCAGCAGCCAAGAGGCTAGCGGCGGACCTCAGTTCTTC. Amino acid sequence: CASSQEASGGPQFF.

The J gene is TRBJ1-4, the V gene TRBV11-3, with 9 positions matching TRBD1. Germline assignment: CDR1 SGHNT and CDR2 YENEEA. The CDR3 sequence is 15 residues long. The trim removed 5 bases at V and 4 bases at J, leaving 5 bases unmatched. The CDR3 sequence: CASSLWDRDNEKLFF. The CDR3 bases are TGTGCCAGCAGCCTCTGGGACAGGGATAATGAAAAACTGTTTTTT.

V and J are TRBV19 and TRBJ1-5; D gene unclear. V was trimmed by 4 bases and J by 7 bases, leaving 8 bases between them. The CDR3 consists of 12 residues. CDR1 and CDR2 (germline): LNHDA, SQIVND (reference sequence). The CDR3 bases are TGTGCCAGTAGTACCCCGGGCCAGCCCCAGCATTTT. This codes for CASSTPGQPQHF.

The rearrangement joins TRBV5-6 to TRBJ1-5; D might be TRBD1 (6 bases). Per the germline V gene, CDR1 is SGHDT and CDR2 is YYEEEE. The CDR3 is 12 amino acids. V was shortened by 5 bases and J by 7 bases, with 10 bases between the two germline ends. The CDR3 sequence is CASSSGVQPQHF. The CDR3 DNA follows: TGTGCCAGCAGTTCAGGGGTCCAGCCCCAGCATTTT.

This sequence joins TRBV6-1 and TRBJ2-5; 9 positions match TRBD1. V trimming: 6 bases; J trimming: 3 bases; junction bases outside the gene matches: 5. This CDR3 contains 14 residues. In germline, CDR1 is MNHNS, CDR2 SASEGT. CDR3 DNA sequence: TGTGCCAGCAGGAAGGGACAGGGCGAAGAGACCCAGTACTTC. Translation: CASRKGQGEETQYF.

J is TRBJ2-3 and V is TRBV9; TRBD2 might be the D (7 bases). Between the trimmed V and J ends, which lost 0 bases and 1 base, there was a span of 12 bases. In germline, CDR1 is SGDLS, CDR2 YYNGEE. The CDR3 has 16 amino acids. Here the CDR3 reads CASSVERGGGTDTQYF. The CDR3 DNA reads TGTGCCAGCAGCGTAGAAAGGGGGGGCGGCACAGATACGCAGTATTTT.

The DNA of the CDR3 is TGCGCCAGCAGGGGACTGTGGAACACCGGGGAGCTGTTTTTT. Translation gives CASRGLWNTGELFF. The gene calls are TRBV5-1 and TRBJ2-2; TRBD2 is a possible D gene (6 bases). V dropped 5 bases and J dropped 1 base, with 9 bases sitting between them. Germline V gene data show CDR1 as SGHRS and CDR2 as YFSETQ. This CDR3 is 14 amino acids long.